The present entry profiles one T cell receptor beta chain with its context. Enrollees, about 18 to 95 years old, lived in 20 to 25 US areas. What the recovered Cohort 3 donors had was two negative PCRs, clearance, or symptom resolution. These data are taken from a study of blood T cell repertoires in COVID-19. Study as a whole: Samples taken during acute and convalescent COVID-19 were collected in the United States, Italy and Spain.

Generated by immunoSEQ multiplex PCR, the TCRdb table keeps only in-frame clones and is missing some. The sample records 300,000 to 350,000 clones, over 80% being singletons. Germline lookup yields CDR1 SGHDN and CDR2 FVKESK. Trimming left V 0 bases short and J 10 bases short, with 9 bases between. The CDR3 is made up of 12 amino acids. The source is a young man who had recovered from COVID-19. Material for sequencing was PBMCs or T cells enriched from blood (not recorded which). The chain recombines TRBV14 with TRBJ1-1; D is possibly TRBD1 (5 bases). CDR3 protein: CASSQDRGRAFF. The CDR3 DNA reads TGTGCCAGCAGCCAAGATAGGGGCAGAGCTTTCTTT.